The 26 T cell receptor beta chains below were found in one sample sequenced in a study of blood T cell repertoires in COVID-19. TCRdb's table, derived via immunoSEQ multiplex PCR, lists solely in-frame clones and lacks some. The repertoire has about 120,000 clones, 86% of them found once; the top ten carry around 4.7%. The specimen was peripheral blood. These receptors all stem from a man aged 40-50 years with acute or convalescent COVID-19.

V usage is TRBV19 and J usage is TRBJ2-3, with D hard to call. The germline V gene has CDR1 LNHDA and CDR2 SQIVND (reference sequence). CDR3 length: 17 residues. V gave up 3 bases and J gave up 0 bases, with 16 bases separating them. The CDR3 region is CASSILTGIPSTDTQYF. The CDR3 DNA reads as TGTGCCAGTAGTATCCTGACTGGAATACCTAGCACAGATACGCAGTATTTT.

This clone appeared a few times. The CDR3 DNA is TGTGCCAGCAGCTTGGGGCTAGCGGGTAGCTCCTACAATGAGCAGTTCTTC. It translates to CASSLGLAGSSYNEQFF. This chain uses TRBV5-6 with TRBJ2-1, with 8 nucleotides matching TRBD2. Germline-derived CDR1 and CDR2 are SGHDT and YYEEEE. V lost 0 bases and J lost 0; bases outside the gene matches: 5. The CDR3 spans 17 residues.

The chain recombines TRBV3-1 (or the pseudogene TRBV3-2) with TRBJ2-3; D is perhaps TRBD2 (5 bases). Germline assignment: CDR1 LGHDT and CDR2 YNNKEL (reference sequence). The CDR3 has 15 residues. V lost 3 bases and J lost 7, with 17 bases in between. This chain's CDR3 is CASSHPREGPYTQYF. The CDR3 nucleotides are TGTGCCAGCAGCCACCCGAGGGAAGGGCCCTATACGCAGTATTTT.

This chain uses TRBV7-2 with TRBJ1-1; TRBD1 matches at 7 bases. Germline V gene sequence: CDR1 SGHTA, CDR2 FQGNSA. This CDR3 region has 13 residues. The V and J ends lost 2 bases and 5 bases, in that order; junction bases with no gene match: 2. The CDR3 region is CASSLNRGTEAFF. CDR3 nucleotide sequence: TGTGCCAGCAGCTTAAACAGGGGTACTGAAGCTTTCTTT.

The chain recombines TRBV19 with TRBJ1-2; D is possibly TRBD1 (6 bases). V was cut by 2 bases and J by 6 bases, with 16 bases left in between. Germline loops: CDR1 LNHDA, CDR2 SQIVND (reference sequence). This CDR3 is 15 amino acids long. The CDR3 protein is CASSINLQGQDGYTF. The CDR3 nucleotides read TGTGCCAGTAGTATAAACCTACAGGGTCAGGATGGCTACACCTTC.

The chain carries TRBV7-7 and TRBJ2-1, with 16 bases that match TRBD2. The length of the CDR3 is 17 residues. V shed 5 bases and J 7 bases; nucleotides not matched to a gene: 8. Germline V gene data show CDR1 as SSHAT and CDR2 as FNYEAQ (reference sequence). CDR3 nucleotides: TGTGCCAGCAGCCCTGGGACTAGCGGGAGGGCTAGGAATGAGCAGTTCTTC. Its protein product is CASSPGTSGRARNEQFF.

This clone is a singleton in its sample. The J gene is TRBJ1-2, the V gene TRBV5-1; D ambiguous. V lost 4 bases to trimming and J lost 5 bases, with 15 bases between them. CDR3 size: 14 residues. Germline loops: CDR1 SGHRS, CDR2 YFSETQ. The CDR3 region is CASSTGRGVYGYTF. CDR3 coding DNA: TGCGCCAGCAGCACCGGACGGGGAGTGTATGGCTACACCTTC.

The chain uses TRBV2 and TRBJ2-1; possible D gene TRBD2, 5 bases. The CDR3 is made up of 13 amino acids. With 11 bases removed from V and 0 bases from J, the gap between germline ends came to 11 bases. Germline CDR1 SNHLY, CDR2 FYNNEI. CDR3 nucleotide sequence: TGTGCCTCCGCGGGCGTCTCCTACAATGAGCAGTTCTTC. Amino acids: CASAGVSYNEQFF.

V is TRBV27 and J is TRBJ1-1, with D possibly TRBD1 on 5 matching bases. This CDR3 spans 17 amino acids. CDR1 is MNHEY, CDR2 SMNVEV, per germline (reference sequence). V lost 3 bases and J lost 3, with 20 bases in between. CDR3 coding DNA: TGTGCCAGCAGTTTGGCAGGGTTTAGTGGGTCACACACTGAAGCTTTCTTT. Amino acid sequence: CASSLAGFSGSHTEAFF.

This chain uses TRBV10-2 with TRBJ2-2; D not certain. This CDR3 spans 15 amino acids. The germline V gene has CDR1 WSHSY and CDR2 SAAADI. V lost 4 bases and J 6 bases, leaving 15 bases between the germline ends. The CDR3 loop is CASSGTAFQAGELFF. The CDR3 DNA follows: TGCGCCAGCAGTGGTACCGCGTTTCAGGCCGGGGAGCTGTTTTTT.

The chain joins TRBV10-3 to TRBJ1-3; 8 positions agree with TRBD1. In germline, CDR1 is ENHRY, CDR2 SYGVKD. J gave up 4 bases and V 9 bases, and 11 bases lay outside the gene matches. The CDR3 length is 15 residues. CDR3 amino acids: CAISTPGGGGNTIYF. DNA for the CDR3: TGTGCCATTTCGACCCCAGGGGGCGGCGGAAACACCATATATTTT.

The gene calls are TRBV7-2 and TRBJ1-3; TRBD1 agrees at 8 bases. Per germline, CDR1 SGHTA and CDR2 FQGNSA. Germline trimming cut 5 bases from V and 4 bases from J; bases unmatched to any gene: 7. The CDR3 consists of 15 residues. The CDR3 is CASSSRQGWGNTIYF. CDR3 bases: TGTGCCAGCAGCAGCCGACAGGGGTGGGGAAACACCATATATTTT.

This rearrangement joins TRBV27 to TRBJ2-7; weak D call: TRBD2 (5 bases). The V gene's germline CDR1 is MNHEY and CDR2 SMNVEV (reference sequence). The germline V and J ends were trimmed by 4 bases and 10 bases, with 17 bases remaining between them. The CDR3 length is 13 residues. The CDR3 DNA reads as TGTGCCAGCAGTTCCCGGACTGGATTAGAACAGTACTTC. Translation gives CASSSRTGLEQYF.

V and J are TRBV29-1 and TRBJ1-5; D possibly corresponds to TRBD1 (6 bases). The CDR3 is 12 residues long. Germline assignment: CDR1 SQVTM and CDR2 ANQGSEA. V dropped 6 bases and J dropped 5 bases, with 11 bases sitting between them. DNA of the CDR3: TGCAGCGTCTCGGACAGTGATCAGCCCCAGCATTTT. This encodes CSVSDSDQPQHF.

This clone has only one observation. V gene TRBV6-5 combines with J gene TRBJ1-3; D is unresolved. CDR1 MNHEY and CDR2 SVGAGI come from the germline V gene. Trimming removed 8 bases at V and 4 bases at J, with 6 bases between. This CDR3 region has 11 residues. The CDR3 coding sequence is TGTGCCAGCGGGGAGGGAAACACCATATATTTT. It encodes CASGEGNTIYF.

A word on this clone: This same CDR3 is encoded by further DNA sequences in the sample. The rearrangement joins TRBV30 to TRBJ1-1; the D is unclear. Germline V gene sequence: CDR1 GTSNPN, CDR2 SVGIG (reference sequence). The CDR3 runs to 14 residues. With 0 bases removed from V and 0 bases from J, the gap between germline ends came to 8 bases. The CDR3 nucleotides are TGTGCCTGGAGTGTAGGACTCCTGAACACTGAAGCTTTCTTT. Translated: CAWSVGLLNTEAFF.

The rearrangement links TRBV30 to TRBJ2-6; D uncertain. This CDR3 contains 15 residues. Trimming cost V 2 bases and J 0 bases, with 8 bases left between them. The germline V gene encodes CDR1 GTSNPN and CDR2 SVGIG (reference sequence). The CDR3: CAWSQSRSGANVLTF. The CDR3 bases are TGTGCCTGGAGTCAAAGCCGCTCTGGGGCCAACGTCCTGACTTTC.

The V gene is TRBV13, the J gene TRBJ2-7, with D perhaps matching TRBD2 (5 bases). Germline assignment: CDR1 PRHDT and CDR2 FYEKMQ (reference sequence). The V end lost 5 bases, the J end lost 4 bases, and 12 bases lay between the germline ends. The CDR3 covers 13 residues. In nucleotides, the CDR3 is TGTGCCAGCAGCAGATGGGGAGATTACGAGCAGTACTTC. This translates into CASSRWGDYEQYF.

The rearrangement links TRBV9 to TRBJ2-7; 7 nucleotides align to TRBD1. The CDR3 runs to 14 residues. Germline CDR1 is SGDLS and CDR2 is YYNGEE. The V and J ends lost 4 bases and 2 bases, in that order; junction bases with no gene match: 6. CDR3 in DNA: TGTGCCAGCAGCATGACAGGGTTGGCCTACGAGCAGTACTTC. This encodes CASSMTGLAYEQYF.

This clone is a singleton in its sample. The V and J genes are TRBV11-2 and TRBJ2-7; D gene ambiguous. Per the germline V gene, CDR1 is SGHAT and CDR2 is FQNNGV. Trimming took 4 bases from V and 3 from J, leaving 4 bases between them. This CDR3 is built from 11 residues. In DNA, the CDR3 is TGTGCCAGCAGCTACAGCTACGAGCAGTACTTC. Translated, it gives CASSYSYEQYF. The full variable domain, with the rest looked up from reference TRBV11-2 and TRBJ2-7, is EAGVAQSPRYKIIEKRQSVAFWCNPISGHATLYWYQQILGQGPKLLIQFQNNGVVDDSQLPKDRFSAERLKGVDSTLKIQPAKLEDSAVYLCASSYSYEQYFGPGTRLTVT.

The J gene is TRBJ1-2, the V gene TRBV2; the D is unclear. CDR1 is SNHLY and CDR2 is FYNNEI in the germline V gene. CDR3 length: 9 amino acids. V lost 9 bases to trimming and J lost 5 bases, with 4 bases between them. The chain's CDR3 is CASPYGYTF. CDR3 nucleotide sequence: TGTGCCAGTCCATATGGCTACACCTTC. Filled out from reference TRBV2 and TRBJ1-2, the complete variable domain reads EPEVTQTPSHQVTQMGQEVILRCVPISNHLYFYWYRQILGQKVEFLVSFYNNEISEKSEIFDDQFSVERPDGSNFTLKIRSTKLEDSAMYFCASPYGYTFGSGTRLTVV.

This chain links TRBV2 with TRBJ2-1, with 10 positions matching TRBD2. There are 14 residues in the CDR3. Per germline, CDR1 SNHLY and CDR2 FYNNEI. Trimming cost V 3 bases and J 9 bases; bases outside gene matches: 5. CDR3 in amino acids: CASSESSGRTEQFF. The CDR3 DNA follows: TGTGCCAGCAGTGAGTCTAGCGGGAGAACTGAGCAGTTCTTC.

Worth noting for this clone: A read error may produce the germline difference seen at one junction end. J is TRBJ2-2 and V is TRBV7-8; 7 bases are shared with TRBD1. The germline gives CDR1 SGHVS, CDR2 FQNEAQ. This CDR3 is built from 18 residues. The CDR3 reads CASSPRILTGHHRGAVLF. Here the CDR3 DNA reads TGTGCCAGCAGCCCCCGAATCCTGACAGGGCATCACCGGGGAGCTGTTCTTTTT. Combining the CDR3 with reference TRBV7-8 and TRBJ2-2 gives the whole variable domain GAGVSQSPRYKVAKRGQDVALRCDPISGHVSLFWYQQALGQGPEFLTYFQNEAQLDKSGLPSDRFFAERPEGSVSTLKIQRTQQEDSAVYLCASSPRILTGHHRGAVLFGEGSRLTVL.

The V gene is TRBV20-1, the J gene TRBJ2-3; TRBD2 matches at 10 bases. Per the germline V gene, CDR1 is DFQATT and CDR2 is SNEGSKA (reference sequence). CDR3 size: 15 residues. The V and J ends lost 3 bases and 6 bases, in that order; junction bases with no gene match: 9. The CDR3 sequence: CSASEASGRTDTQYF. The DNA of the CDR3 is TGCAGTGCTAGTGAGGCTAGCGGGAGAACCGATACGCAGTATTTT.

The chain has TRBV6-5 and TRBJ1-5, with D possibly matching TRBD1 (6 bases). CDR3 length equals 16 residues. V dropped 4 bases and J dropped 0 bases, with 13 bases sitting between them. Germline V gene sequence: CDR1 MNHEY, CDR2 SVGAGI. The CDR3 reads CASSFLDSYSNQPQHF. As DNA, the CDR3 is TGTGCCAGCAGTTTTCTGGACAGCTATAGCAATCAGCCCCAGCATTTT.

V usage is TRBV7-9 and J usage is TRBJ1-2; D gene ambiguous. V was clipped by 5 bases and J by 4 bases, with 20 bases between them. Germline V gene data show CDR1 as SEHNR and CDR2 as FQNEAQ (reference sequence). CDR3 length: 16 residues. The CDR3 sequence is CASSIIPTVRFYGYTF. CDR3 nucleotide sequence: TGTGCCAGCAGCATCATCCCCACAGTCCGATTCTATGGCTACACCTTC.